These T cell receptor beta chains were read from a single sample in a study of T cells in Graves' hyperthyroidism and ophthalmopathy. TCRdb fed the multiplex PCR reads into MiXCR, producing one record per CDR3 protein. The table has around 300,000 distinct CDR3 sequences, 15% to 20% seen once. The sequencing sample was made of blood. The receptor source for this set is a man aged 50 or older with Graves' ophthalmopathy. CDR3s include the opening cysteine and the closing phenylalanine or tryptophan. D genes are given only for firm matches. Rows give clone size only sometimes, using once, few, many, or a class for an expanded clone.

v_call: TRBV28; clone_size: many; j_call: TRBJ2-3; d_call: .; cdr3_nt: TGTGCCAGCAGTTTGACAATTACAGATACGCAGTATTTT; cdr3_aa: CASSLTITDTQYF
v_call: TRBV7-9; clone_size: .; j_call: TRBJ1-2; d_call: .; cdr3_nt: TGTGCCAGCAGCTCTGACCCGGGCTACACCTTC; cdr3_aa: CASSSDPGYTF
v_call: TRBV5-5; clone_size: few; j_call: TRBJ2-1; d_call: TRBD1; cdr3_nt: TGTGCCAGCAGCTTGGATGACAGGGGTTGGGACAATGAGCAGTTCTTC; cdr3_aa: CASSLDDRGWDNEQFF
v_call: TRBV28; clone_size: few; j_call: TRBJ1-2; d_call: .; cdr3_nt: TGTGCCAGCGATTCAGGGAAGCCTGGCTACACCTTC; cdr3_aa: CASDSGKPGYTF
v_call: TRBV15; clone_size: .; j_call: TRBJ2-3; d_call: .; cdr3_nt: TGTGCCACCAGCGCTATGGGGGGATACGGCACAGATACGCAGTATTTT; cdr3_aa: CATSAMGGYGTDTQYF
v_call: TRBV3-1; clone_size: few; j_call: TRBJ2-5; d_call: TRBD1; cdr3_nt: TGTGCCAGCAGCCCGCCCAGGGGGTGGGCCCAGTACTTC; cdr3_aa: CASSPPRGWAQYF
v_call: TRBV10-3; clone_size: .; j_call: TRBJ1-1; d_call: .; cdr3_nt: TGTGCCATCAGTGAGAATGGGAACGAAAACACTGAACCTTTCTTT; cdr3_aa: CAISENGNENTEPFF
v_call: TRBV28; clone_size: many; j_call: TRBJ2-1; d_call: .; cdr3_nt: TGTGCCAGCAGTTTAGCGCGAGGGGCTCGTGCCTACAATGAGCAGTTCTTC; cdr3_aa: CASSLARGARAYNEQFF
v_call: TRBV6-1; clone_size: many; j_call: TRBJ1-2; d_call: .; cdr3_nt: TGTGCCAGCAGTCGAGGACACCCGAACTATGGCTACACCTTC; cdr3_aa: CASSRGHPNYGYTF
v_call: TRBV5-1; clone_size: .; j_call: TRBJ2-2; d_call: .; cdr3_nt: TGCGCCAGCAGCTTCAAGACAGTCTACACCGGGGAGCTGTTTTTT; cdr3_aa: CASSFKTVYTGELFF
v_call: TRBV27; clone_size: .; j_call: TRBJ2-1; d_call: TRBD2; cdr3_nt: TGTGCCAGCAGTTCCACCAAAGCGGGGAGCTCCTACAATGAGCGGTTCTTC; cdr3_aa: CASSSTKAGSSYNERFF
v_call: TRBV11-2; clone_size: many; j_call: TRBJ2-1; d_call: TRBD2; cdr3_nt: TGTGCCAGCAGTCCGAGGACTAGCGGGAGTGTAGCCTACAATGAGCAGTTCTTC; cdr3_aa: CASSPRTSGSVAYNEQFF
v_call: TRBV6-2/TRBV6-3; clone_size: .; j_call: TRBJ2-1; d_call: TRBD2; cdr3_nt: TGTGCCAGCAGTTACCCTGGACTAGTAGACAATGAGCAGTTCTTC; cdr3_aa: CASSYPGLVDNEQFF
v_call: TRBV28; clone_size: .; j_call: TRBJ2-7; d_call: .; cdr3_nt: TGTGCCAGCAGCCCTACAGGGGGGGCGTCGGACGAGCAGTACTTC; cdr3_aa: CASSPTGGASDEQYF
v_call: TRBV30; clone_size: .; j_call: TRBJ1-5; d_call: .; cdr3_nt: TGTGCCTGGAGGGAGGCCCAAGGTCCCCAGCATTTT; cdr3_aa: CAWREAQGPQHF
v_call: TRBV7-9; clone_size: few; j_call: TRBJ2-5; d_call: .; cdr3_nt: TGTGCCAGCAGACCCCTGGGCAGCCAAGAGACCCAGTACTTC; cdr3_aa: CASRPLGSQETQYF
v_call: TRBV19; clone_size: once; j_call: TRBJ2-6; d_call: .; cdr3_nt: TGTGCCAGTAGTATAGATGAGGGGGCCAACGTCCTGACTTTC; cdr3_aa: CASSIDEGANVLTF
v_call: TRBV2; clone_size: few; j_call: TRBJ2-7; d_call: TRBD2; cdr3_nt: TGTGCCAGCCAACTAGCGGGAGACGAGCAGTACTTC; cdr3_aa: CASQLAGDEQYF
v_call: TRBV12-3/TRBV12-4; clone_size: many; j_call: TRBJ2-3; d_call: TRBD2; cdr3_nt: TGTGCCAGCACCCCGACTAGCGGGAGGCCGGATACGCAGTATTTT; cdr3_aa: CASTPTSGRPDTQYF
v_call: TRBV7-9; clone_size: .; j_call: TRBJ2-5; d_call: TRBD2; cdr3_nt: TGTGCCAGCAGCTTGGTCCGGGGGGGACAAGAGACCCGGTACTTC; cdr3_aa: CASSLVRGGQETRYF
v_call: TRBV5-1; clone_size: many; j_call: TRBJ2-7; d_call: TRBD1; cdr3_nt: TGCGCCAGCAGTTTAGGGACAGGGGCTAACGAGCAGTACTTC; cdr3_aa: CASSLGTGANEQYF
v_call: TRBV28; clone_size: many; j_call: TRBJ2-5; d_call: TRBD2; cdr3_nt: TGTGCCAGCAGTCCACTGACTAGCGGGAGGCGTCAAGAGACCCAGTACTTC; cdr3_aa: CASSPLTSGRRQETQYF
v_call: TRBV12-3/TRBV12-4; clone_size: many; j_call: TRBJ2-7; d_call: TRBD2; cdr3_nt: TGTGCCAGCAGTTTACTAGCGGGGACCGTGGACGAGCAGTACTTC; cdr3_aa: CASSLLAGTVDEQYF
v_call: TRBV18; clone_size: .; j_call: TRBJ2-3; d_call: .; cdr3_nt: TGTGCCAGCTCACCCACGGAAGTACCGTTTAGGCAGTATTTT; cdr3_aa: CASSPTEVPFRQYF
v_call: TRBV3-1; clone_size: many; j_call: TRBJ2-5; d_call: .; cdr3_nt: TGTGCCAGCAGCCAAGTGCTATCCCTGGTGGGAGAGACCCAGTACTTC; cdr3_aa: CASSQVLSLVGETQYF
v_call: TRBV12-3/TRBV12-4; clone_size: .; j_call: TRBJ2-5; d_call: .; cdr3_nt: TGTGCCAGCAGCCGGCGAGGGGGGGGAGAGACCCAGTACTTC; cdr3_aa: CASSRRGGGETQYF
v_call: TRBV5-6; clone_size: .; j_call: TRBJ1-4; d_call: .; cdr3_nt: TGTACCAGCAGCTTGGAGGGCGCGGCTAATGAAAAACTGTTTTTT; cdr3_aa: CTSSLEGAANEKLFF
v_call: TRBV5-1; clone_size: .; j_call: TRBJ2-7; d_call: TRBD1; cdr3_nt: TGCGCCAGCAGTCTGTCTCCCCTTGTCGGGACAGGGGGATCCTACGAGCAGTACTTC; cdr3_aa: CASSLSPLVGTGGSYEQYF
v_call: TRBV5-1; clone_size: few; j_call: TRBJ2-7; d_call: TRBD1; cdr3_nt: TGCGCCAGCAGCCCAGGGACAGGGGCGCGACAGGGGCTGGACGAGCAGTACTTC; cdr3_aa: CASSPGTGARQGLDEQYF
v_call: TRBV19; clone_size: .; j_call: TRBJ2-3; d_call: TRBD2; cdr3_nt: TGTGCCAGTAGTAAGATCGCGGGAGCTACGGTAGATACGCAGTATTTT; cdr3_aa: CASSKIAGATVDTQYF
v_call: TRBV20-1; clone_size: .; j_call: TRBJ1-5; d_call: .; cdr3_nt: TGCAGTGCTAGAGGGCAGGGGAACAATCAGCCCCAGCATTTT; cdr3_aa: CSARGQGNNQPQHF
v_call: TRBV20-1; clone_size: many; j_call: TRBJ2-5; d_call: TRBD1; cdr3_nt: TGCAGTGCTAGAGTCCGACACGACAGGGTCGTCAACCAAGAGACCCAGTACTTC; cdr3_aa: CSARVRHDRVVNQETQYF
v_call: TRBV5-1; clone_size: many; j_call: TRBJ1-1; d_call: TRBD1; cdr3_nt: TGCGCCAGCAGCTCCGGGACAGTCGGGCCGAACACTGAAGCTTTCTTT; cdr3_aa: CASSSGTVGPNTEAFF
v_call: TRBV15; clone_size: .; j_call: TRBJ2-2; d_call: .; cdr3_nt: TGTGCCACCAGCAGAGCTCGGGGGCTGAACACCGGGGAGCTGTTTTTT; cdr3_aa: CATSRARGLNTGELFF
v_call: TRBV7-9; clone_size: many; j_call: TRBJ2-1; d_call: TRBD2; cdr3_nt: TGTGCCAGCAGCCCACGGACTAGCGGGAGGTGGAATGAGCAGTTCTTC; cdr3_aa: CASSPRTSGRWNEQFF
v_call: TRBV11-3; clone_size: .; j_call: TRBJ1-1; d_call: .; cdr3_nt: TGTGCCAGCAGCTTACGGGGGTCTGACACTGAAGCTTTCTTT; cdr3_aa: CASSLRGSDTEAFF
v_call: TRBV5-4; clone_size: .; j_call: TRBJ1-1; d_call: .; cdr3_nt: TGTGCCAGCAGCTTGTTGGGGGACACTGAAGCTTTCTTT; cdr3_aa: CASSLLGDTEAFF
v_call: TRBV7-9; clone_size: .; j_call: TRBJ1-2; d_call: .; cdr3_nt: TGTGCCAGCAGCTTAGCGCGTGGGGGGACTAACTATGGCTACACCTTC; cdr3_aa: CASSLARGGTNYGYTF
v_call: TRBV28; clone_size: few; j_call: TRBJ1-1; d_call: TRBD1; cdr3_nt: TGTGCCAGCAGTGAGGGACAGGGTTGGACTGAAGCTTTCTTT; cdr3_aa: CASSEGQGWTEAFF
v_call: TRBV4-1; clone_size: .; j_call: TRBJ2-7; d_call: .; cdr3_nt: TGCGCCAGCAGCCAAGTTGGCGGTTCCAAGCAGTACTTC; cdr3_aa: CASSQVGGSKQYF
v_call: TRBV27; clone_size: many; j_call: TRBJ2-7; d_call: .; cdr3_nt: TGTGCCAGCAGCCGCGGGTACGAGCAGTACTTC; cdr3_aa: CASSRGYEQYF
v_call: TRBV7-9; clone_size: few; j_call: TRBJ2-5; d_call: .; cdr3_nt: TGTGCCAGCAGCTTAGATCGGACTAAATCAGAGACCCAGTACTTC; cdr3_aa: CASSLDRTKSETQYF
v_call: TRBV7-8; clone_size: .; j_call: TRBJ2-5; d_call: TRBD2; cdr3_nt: TGTGCCAGCAGTCGGACTAGGCGAGAGACCCAGTACTTC; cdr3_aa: CASSRTRRETQYF
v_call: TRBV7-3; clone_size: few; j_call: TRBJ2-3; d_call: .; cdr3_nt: TGTGCCAGCAGCCCCGGGACCGGCGGGCATACGCAGTATTTT; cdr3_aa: CASSPGTGGHTQYF
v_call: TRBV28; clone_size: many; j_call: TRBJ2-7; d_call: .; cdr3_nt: TGTGCCAGCAGTTTATTCGGACGGGTGGCCTACGAGCAGTACTTC; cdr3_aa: CASSLFGRVAYEQYF
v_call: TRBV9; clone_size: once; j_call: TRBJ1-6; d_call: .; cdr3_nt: TGTGCCAGCAGCATGGATAATTCACCCCTCCACTTT; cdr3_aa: CASSMDNSPLHF
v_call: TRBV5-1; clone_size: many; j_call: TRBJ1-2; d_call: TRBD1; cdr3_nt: TGCGCCAGCAGCTTGGCTACAGGGGACGGCTACACCTTC; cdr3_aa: CASSLATGDGYTF
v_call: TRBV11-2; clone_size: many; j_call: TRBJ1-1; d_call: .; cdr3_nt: TGTGCCAGCAGCTCGCTCCGACCCGTGGGGGGGCGGAGGAACACTGAAGCTTTCTTT; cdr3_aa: CASSSLRPVGGRRNTEAFF
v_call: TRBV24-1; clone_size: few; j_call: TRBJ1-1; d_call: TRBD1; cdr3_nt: TGTGCCACCAGTGACAGGGGGCAGACTGAAGCTTTCTTT; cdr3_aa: CATSDRGQTEAFF
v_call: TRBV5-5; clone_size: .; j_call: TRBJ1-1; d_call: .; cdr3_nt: TGTGCCAGCAGCTTGGGCGAGGTCACTGAAGCTTTCTTT; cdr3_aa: CASSLGEVTEAFF
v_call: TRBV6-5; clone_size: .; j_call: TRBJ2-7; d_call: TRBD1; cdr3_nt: TGTGCCAGCAGTTACGCTGCCGGGACAGCAAGCCACGAGCAGTACTTC; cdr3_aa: CASSYAAGTASHEQYF
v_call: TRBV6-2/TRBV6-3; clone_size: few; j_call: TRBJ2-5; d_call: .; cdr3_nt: TGTGCCAGCAGTTACTCGAGAGGGTACCAAGAGACCCAGTACTTC; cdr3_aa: CASSYSRGYQETQYF